The rows below give T cell receptor beta chains drawn from one sample of a study of blood T cell repertoires in COVID-19. Profiling relied on immunoSEQ multiplex PCR, and the TCRdb table lists in-frame clones only, not all of them. The table lists around 170,000 clones, around four fifths of them singletons. Material: peripheral blood. Receptors were obtained from a man younger than 45 with active or convalescent COVID-19. CDR3s include the opening cysteine and the closing phenylalanine or tryptophan. Each record gives: V gene, D gene, CDR3 protein. D genes are given only for firm matches.

TRBV19	-	CASSLPGASGYTF
TRBV5-6	TRBD1	CASSSTGISSYNSPLHF
TRBV15	-	CATSSPPDFRLAGELFF
TRBV2	-	CASVGRGYNEQFF
TRBV7-8	TRBD2	CASSSAGTSASYNEQFF
TRBV7-2	-	CASSLGPAGRTEAFF
TRBV6-5	-	CASSYGHEGGTQYF
TRBV7-2	-	CASSSDGSYYGYTF
TRBV4-1	-	CASSQDRAAGNTIYF
TRBV6-1	TRBD1	CASSEHFQGAKTEAFF
TRBV5-1	TRBD2	CASSLVLAGGFSSSYNEQFF
TRBV6-5	-	CASTGLGAITGEQYF
TRBV11-2	TRBD2	CASSGVLAGASEQYF
TRBV6-5	TRBD1	CASSFYRGDGYTF
TRBV30	TRBD1	CAWSGGGQGKLRGYGYTF
TRBV10-3	TRBD1	CAIRGTGGEEKLFF
TRBV11-2	-	CASSSGFPDTQYF
TRBV5-6	TRBD2	CASSSGTSGANNEQFF
TRBV19	TRBD1	CASSTAGTGGHQPQHF
TRBV28	TRBD1	CASRKGADQPQHF
TRBV4-1	TRBD1	CASSQDSGGANYGYTF
TRBV19	TRBD1	CASEDRGPLKLFF
TRBV4-1	-	CASSQLQTGELFF
TRBV19	TRBD2	CASSIGGGGRAFGANVLTF
TRBV7-2	-	CASSLGGVNQPQHF
TRBV11-3	TRBD2	CASSGGAGLAASTDTQYF
TRBV6-5	-	CASSYSVRVDEKLFF
TRBV3-1/TRBV3-2	TRBD2	CASSRDQTSGRYEQYF
TRBV13	TRBD1	CASTPMTGGNSPLHF
TRBV27	TRBD2	CASSHRDYLGYEQYF
TRBV7-6	TRBD2	CASSFLAGVAYEQYF
TRBV28	-	CASSSPGLNTGELFF
TRBV10-1	TRBD2	CASSGKGLAEETQYF
TRBV2	TRBD2	CASSGGTSGSTDTQYF
TRBV6-6	-	CASSYPSGARGYGYTF
TRBV4-3	TRBD2	CASSPDFGTSGNEQYF
TRBV6-4	TRBD1	CASSEGQGNEQYF